One sample yielded the 6 T cell receptor beta chains listed below, sequenced in a study of blood T cell repertoires in COVID-19. Clones were sequenced by immunoSEQ multiplex PCR, and TCRdb holds only the in-frame ones, with some missing. The repertoire holds around 320,000 clones, under 90% seen once, with more than 9.5% in the top ten. Sequenced input: peripheral blood. These receptors originate from a woman aged 25-40 years with COVID-19, enrolled during active disease.

The chain carries TRBV5-1 and TRBJ1-1; D might be TRBD1 (6 bases). Germline values: CDR1 SGHRS, CDR2 YFSETQ. The CDR3 contains 13 residues. The V end lost 3 bases, the J end lost 4 bases, and 10 bases lay between the germline ends. The CDR3 region is CASSSGVPTEAFF. DNA of the CDR3: TGCGCCAGCAGCTCAGGGGTTCCCACTGAAGCTTTCTTT. Filled out from reference TRBV5-1 and TRBJ1-1, the complete variable domain reads KAGVTQTPRYLIKTRGQQVTLSCSPISGHRSVSWYQQTPGQGLQFLFEYFSETQRNKGNFPGRFSGRQFSNSRSEMNVSTLELGDSALYLCASSSGVPTEAFFGQGTRLTVV.

J is TRBJ2-7 and V is TRBV1; the table's D call of TRBD2 was not tested on the DNA. TRBV1 has pseudogene status. CDR3 length: 15 amino acids. CDR3 amino acids: CTTLTRLAGGPRRYF. DNA for the CDR3: TGCACCACCCTAACTAGACTAGCGGGGGGGCCAAGGCGGTACTTC.

The chain employs TRBV7-9 and TRBJ1-1; 9 nucleotides line up with TRBD1. Trimming at V came to 4 bases and at J to 4 bases, leaving 7 bases not matched to a gene. Germline values: CDR1 SEHNR, CDR2 FQNEAQ (reference sequence). The length of the CDR3 is 15 residues. The CDR3 protein is CASSSRTGESTEAFF. CDR3 DNA sequence: TGTGCCAGCAGCTCGAGGACAGGGGAGAGCACTGAAGCTTTCTTT.

This chain joins TRBV28 and TRBJ2-5; a possible D gene is TRBD2 (6 bases). Trimming removed 7 bases at V and 1 base at J, with 13 bases between. Germline CDR1 MDHEN, CDR2 SYDVKM. This CDR3 is 14 amino acids long. CDR3 coding DNA: TGTGCCAGCACCCCCGGAGGGACCCAAGAGACCCAGTACTTC. Protein product: CASTPGGTQETQYF.

The J gene is TRBJ2-2, the V gene TRBV2; 7 bases line up with TRBD1. The junction had 3 bases not matched to a gene; V was cut back by 6 bases and J by 2 bases. Germline CDR1 and CDR2: SNHLY and FYNNEI. The CDR3 has 14 residues. CDR3 protein: CASRDRPNTGELFF. As DNA, the CDR3 is TGTGCCAGCAGGGACAGGCCAAACACCGGGGAGCTGTTTTTT.

The V and J genes are TRBV5-4 and TRBJ2-1; a weak D match, TRBD1 (6 bases). V was pared by 4 bases and J by 1 base, with 12 bases between. CDR1 SGHNT and CDR2 YYREEE come from the germline V gene (reference sequence). This CDR3 comprises 15 residues. CDR3 coding DNA: TGTGCCAGCAGCCTGGACAGTGCTTCCTACAATGAGCAGTTCTTC. Translated: CASSLDSASYNEQFF.